The T cell receptor beta chain under discussion was sequenced for a study of Ad26.COV2.S vaccination and SARS-CoV-2 variants. Treatment in this sample: around 19 received Ad26.COV2.S at low or high dose, single or two shots; five or six received placebo; per-sample allocation not given. All samples were drawn on day 63, counting from the first vaccine or placebo injection. Within Boston, the person who donated was an adult of 18-55 years. Sequencing used immunoSEQ multiplex PCR; TCRdb keeps in-frame clones, though not all of them. This sample carries about 350,000 clones, 70% to 90% of them seen once, and the ten largest clones take over 8.5%. V trimming: 1 base; J trimming: 8 bases; junction bases outside the gene matches: 5. The germline CDR1 and CDR2 sequences are SGHDT and YYEEEE. The CDR3 has 14 amino acids.

The sequence derives from a person between 18 and 59 years old who received the Ad26.COV2.S COVID-19 vaccine or a placebo. The material was peripheral blood, obtained in a trial of Ad26.COV2.S vaccine versus placebo. The rearrangement uses TRBV5-6 and TRBJ2-1; 8 bases line up with TRBD2. CDR3 nucleotide sequence: TGTGCCAGCAGCTTGAAGCGGGAGTTCGATGAGCAGTTCTTC. It translates to CASSLKREFDEQFF.